A selection of T cell receptor beta chains follows, all from one sample in a study of T cell responses to AZD1222 COVID-19 vaccine. Repertoires were generated with immunoSEQ multiplex PCR, while TCRdb's copy carries only in-frame clones and drops some. The sample records about 180,000 clones, about nine tenths being singletons. The sequences come from peripheral blood, collected on day 0 of AZD1222 vaccination. These receptors were taken from an adult in good health. Each CDR3 is given with its conserved first and last residue. Fields, in order: CDR3 DNA, CDR3 protein, J gene, V gene, clone size, CDR3 length, D gene. The D gene is left open where the match is weak. Clone size, where shown, is once, few, many, or a class for clones that have expanded.

CDR3nt: TGTGCCAGTCTGGACAGGGTGTACACTGAAGCTTTCTTT
CDR3aa: CASLDRVYTEAFF
j_gene: TRBJ1-1
v_gene: TRBV19
abundance: -
len: 13
d_gene: TRBD1

CDR3nt: TGTGCCAGCAGTCCTCTCGACAGGGCCAACACTGAAGCTTTCTTT
CDR3aa: CASSPLDRANTEAFF
j_gene: TRBJ1-1
v_gene: TRBV6-5
abundance: -
len: 15
d_gene: TRBD1

CDR3nt: TGTGCCAGCAGCTTGGGCAGGGAACAAGAGACCCAGTACTTC
CDR3aa: CASSLGREQETQYF
j_gene: TRBJ2-5
v_gene: TRBV7-3
abundance: -
len: 14
d_gene: -

CDR3nt: TGCAGTGCTAGTCAACCCAATCAGCCCCAGCATTTT
CDR3aa: CSASQPNQPQHF
j_gene: TRBJ1-5
v_gene: TRBV20-1
abundance: -
len: 12
d_gene: -

CDR3nt: TGTGCCAGCAGCCCCCTAGCGGGGGCCGGGGAGCTGTTTTTT
CDR3aa: CASSPLAGAGELFF
j_gene: TRBJ2-2
v_gene: TRBV7-3
abundance: -
len: 14
d_gene: TRBD2

CDR3nt: TGTGCCAGTAGTATTCAGGGAAAGTTAACCGGGGAGCTGTTTTTT
CDR3aa: CASSIQGKLTGELFF
j_gene: TRBJ2-2
v_gene: TRBV19
abundance: -
len: 15
d_gene: -

CDR3nt: TGCGCCAGCAGCCTGGAAGGACAAGGTACGCAGTATTTT
CDR3aa: CASSLEGQGTQYF
j_gene: TRBJ2-3
v_gene: TRBV5-1
abundance: -
len: 13
d_gene: -

CDR3nt: TGTGCCAGCAGTGAAGGAGGGCCAGATACGCAGTATTTT
CDR3aa: CASSEGGPDTQYF
j_gene: TRBJ2-3
v_gene: TRBV2
abundance: -
len: 13
d_gene: -

CDR3nt: TGTGCCAGCTCACGAGACAGGGGGCAGGAGACCCAGTACTTC
CDR3aa: CASSRDRGQETQYF
j_gene: TRBJ2-5
v_gene: TRBV18
abundance: -
len: 14
d_gene: TRBD1

CDR3nt: TGTGCCAGCAGCCAAAGGACTAGCGGAAAAAACATTCAGTACTTC
CDR3aa: CASSQRTSGKNIQYF
j_gene: TRBJ2-4
v_gene: TRBV3-1/TRBV3-2
abundance: -
len: 15
d_gene: TRBD2

CDR3nt: TGTGCCATCAGTGAGTCTTACCAGAACACTGAAGCTTTCTTT
CDR3aa: CAISESYQNTEAFF
j_gene: TRBJ1-1
v_gene: TRBV10-3
abundance: -
len: 14
d_gene: -

CDR3nt: TGTGCCAGCAGCCCCTGGAGCGGGGGCCAAGCCTACAATGAGCAGTTCTTC
CDR3aa: CASSPWSGGQAYNEQFF
j_gene: TRBJ2-1
v_gene: TRBV7-6
abundance: once
len: 17
d_gene: TRBD2

CDR3nt: TGTGCCAGCAGTTTCGGGAGCGAGCAGTACTTC
CDR3aa: CASSFGSEQYF
j_gene: TRBJ2-7
v_gene: TRBV27
abundance: -
len: 11
d_gene: -

CDR3nt: TGCAGCGCCCACGGGGAAGCCTACGAGCAGTACTTC
CDR3aa: CSAHGEAYEQYF
j_gene: TRBJ2-7
v_gene: TRBV29-1
abundance: few
len: 12
d_gene: -

CDR3nt: TGTGCCAGCAGCCCGGGGGGGCGCTTAAGGGAAAAACTGTTTTTT
CDR3aa: CASSPGGRLREKLFF
j_gene: TRBJ1-4
v_gene: TRBV27
abundance: -
len: 15
d_gene: -

CDR3nt: TGTGCCAGTAGCCCTCAGGGGGGGGATCAGCCCCAGCATTTT
CDR3aa: CASSPQGGDQPQHF
j_gene: TRBJ1-5
v_gene: TRBV19
abundance: -
len: 14
d_gene: TRBD1

CDR3nt: TGTGCCAGTAGTAGACAGGGAAATCAGCCCCAGCATTTT
CDR3aa: CASSRQGNQPQHF
j_gene: TRBJ1-5
v_gene: TRBV19
abundance: -
len: 13
d_gene: TRBD1

CDR3nt: TGTGCCAGCAGACAGGGGCTAACTAACACCGGGGAGCTGTTTTTT
CDR3aa: CASRQGLTNTGELFF
j_gene: TRBJ2-2
v_gene: TRBV2
abundance: -
len: 15
d_gene: TRBD1

CDR3nt: TGTGCCAGCACCTTAGATACAGGGTTCACCGGGGAGCTGTTTTTT
CDR3aa: CASTLDTGFTGELFF
j_gene: TRBJ2-2
v_gene: TRBV11-1
abundance: once
len: 15
d_gene: -

CDR3nt: TGTGCCAGCAGCTTAGGCCGGGCAGGCACCGGGGACACTGAAGCTTTCTTT
CDR3aa: CASSLGRAGTGDTEAFF
j_gene: TRBJ1-1
v_gene: TRBV7-2
abundance: few
len: 17
d_gene: -